One sample yielded the 8 T cell receptor beta chains listed below, sequenced in a study of blood T cell repertoires in COVID-19. Libraries were prepared by immunoSEQ multiplex PCR; TCRdb keeps only in-frame clonotypes and omits some of them. The sample records about 150,000 clones, about four fifths being singletons. Sequenced sample: PBMCs or T cells enriched from blood (not recorded which). Receptors were obtained from a woman aged 50 to 60 who had been exposed to COVID-19.

The sample holds one count of this clone. V is TRBV6-6 and J is TRBJ1-3, with TRBD1 identical over 7 bases. CDR3 length equals 14 residues. The germline V gene encodes CDR1 MNHNY and CDR2 SVGAGI (reference sequence). With 1 base clipped from V and 7 bases from J, the junction kept 4 bases outside the gene matches. The CDR3 is CASSYYQGGNTIYF. CDR3 coding DNA: TGTGCCAGCAGTTACTATCAAGGGGGCAACACCATATATTTT.

This clone has a single count. The V call is TRBV7-9, the J call TRBJ1-1; D remains ambiguous. V dropped 6 bases and J dropped 6 bases, with 8 bases sitting between them. CDR1 is SEHNR, CDR2 FQNEAQ, per germline (reference sequence). The CDR3 spans 11 residues. The CDR3 spells CASRIGAEAFF. DNA for the CDR3: TGTGCCAGCAGAATAGGAGCTGAAGCTTTCTTT.

V and J are TRBV7-2 and TRBJ2-5; D is unclear. Trimming took 1 base from V and 2 from J, leaving 8 bases between them. There are 14 residues in the CDR3. Germline V gene sequence: CDR1 SGHTA, CDR2 FQGNSA. This chain's CDR3 is CASSLGSVQETQYF. The CDR3 DNA sequence: TGTGCCAGCAGCTTAGGGTCAGTTCAAGAGACCCAGTACTTC.

The chain is built from TRBV24-1 and TRBJ1-2, with 8 positions matching TRBD1. The junction had 2 bases not matched to a gene; V was cut back by 6 bases and J by 3 bases. This CDR3 region has 13 residues. Germline V CDR1 and CDR2: KGHDR, SFDVKD. The CDR3 loop reads CATSKTGDYGYTF. CDR3 DNA: TGTGCCACCAGTAAGACAGGGGACTATGGCTACACCTTC.

The rearrangement links TRBV7-6 to TRBJ1-2; D is perhaps TRBD1 (6 bases). This CDR3 spans 15 amino acids. Trimming took off 5 bases at V and 5 bases at J, with 18 bases between the two ends. Germline values: CDR1 SGHVS, CDR2 FNYEAQ. CDR3: CASSPHQGSGYGYTF. The CDR3 nucleotides are TGTGCCAGCAGCCCTCATCAGGGGTCGGGATATGGCTACACCTTC.

The CDR3 is CASTGTGGSLGNQPQHF. The CDR3 nucleotides read TGTGCCAGTACCGGGACAGGGGGCTCTTTGGGCAATCAGCCCCAGCATTTT. The chain joins TRBV19 to TRBJ1-5; 12 bases are shared with TRBD1. Germline assignment: CDR1 LNHDA and CDR2 SQIVND (reference sequence). Losses at the gene ends were 7 bases for V and 2 bases for J; bases not matched to a gene: 9. CDR3 length: 17 amino acids.

The CDR3 reads CASSSSGLDAFF. CDR3 nucleotides: TGTGCCAGCAGCTCCTCAGGTCTTGATGCTTTCTTT. This chain joins TRBV9 and TRBJ1-1; D gene unclear. CDR1 and CDR2 (germline): SGDLS, YYNGEE. Trimming cost V 4 bases and J 11 bases, with 15 bases left between them. This CDR3 contains 12 residues.

V usage is TRBV7-2 and J usage is TRBJ2-1, with a tentative D call TRBD2 (5 bases). Germline V lookup: CDR1 SGHTA, CDR2 FQGNSA. V was trimmed by 3 bases and J by 8 bases, leaving 8 bases between them. The CDR3 is 12 amino acids. The CDR3, as DNA: TGTGCCAGCAGCTTTGATAGCGATGAGCAGTTCTTC. This gives the protein CASSFDSDEQFF.